The clone carrying this T cell receptor beta chain is a singleton in its sample. The sample comes from a study of blood T cell repertoires in COVID-19. Per the authors' pipeline: The authors estimated nucleated cell counts from reference gene primer amplification. Assay used: immunoSEQ multiplex PCR; TCRdb lists only in-frame clones, some missing. D and trimming come from the DNA, and the V and J calls and clone size come from that table. The repertoire holds 250,000 to 350,000 clones, 88% seen once, with just under 1% in the top ten. Unmatched junction bases numbered 9, after V lost 0 bases and J lost 2 bases. CDR1 is LGHNA and CDR2 is YSLEER in the germline V gene. The CDR3 sequence is 18 residues long.

Sequencing input: PBMCs or T cells enriched from blood (not recorded which). This chain joins TRBV4-3 and TRBJ2-7; TRBD2 agrees at 11 bases. The receptor was derived from a woman in her 30s who had recovered from COVID-19. The CDR3 region has the DNA TGCGCCAGCAGCCAAGACAGGGTACTAGCGGGGGCCGCCTACGAGCAGTACTTC. This codes for CASSQDRVLAGAAYEQYF.